This T cell receptor (beta chain) was identified during a study of Ad26.COV2.S vaccination and SARS-CoV-2 variants. Across the study: Ad26.COV2.S was injected intramuscularly once or twice, 56 days apart. Regarding the study as a whole: Analyses that measured TCR breadth and depth may have underestimated total T cell responses.

Treatment given: around 19 received Ad26.COV2.S at low or high dose, single or two shots; several received placebo; per-sample allocation not given. Day 63 after the first vaccine or placebo injection was the time point for sampling. This Boston cohort included adults aged 18-55 years. Only in-frame clones appear in the TCRdb table, and some are missing; sequencing was by immunoSEQ multiplex PCR. Of over 300,000 clones in the sample, about 83% were seen once. Trimming removed 6 bases from V and 4 bases from J, with 18 bases in between. CDR3 length equals 15 residues. The V gene's germline CDR1 is SNHLY and CDR2 FYNNEI. A remark on this clone: The target antigen is unknown.

This receptor was taken from a person aged 18-65 years who received the Ad26.COV2.S COVID-19 vaccine or a placebo. The chain carries TRBV2 and TRBJ1-2; a weak D match, TRBD1 (5 bases). The sample in question was peripheral blood, obtained in a trial of Ad26.COV2.S vaccine versus placebo. Written as DNA, the CDR3 is TGTGCCAGCAGGAGCGGACAAACATATGGCTATGGCTACACCTTC. Protein sequence: CASRSGQTYGYGYTF.